This TCR beta chain came from a study of blood T cell repertoires in COVID-19. Study-level background: COVID-19 samples from acute and convalescent phases originated in the United States, Italy and Spain. Sources were T cells, B-cell-depleted T cells, or PBMCs; the material itself was cDNA or gDNA.

The CDR3 is 13 amino acids. V was shortened by 0 bases and J by 4 bases, with 7 bases between the two germline ends. Germline V gene sequence: CDR1 SGDLS, CDR2 YYNGEE. Methods used by the authors: Reference gene primers were amplified, and this amplification served to estimate nucleated cell counts. TCRdb's table, derived via immunoSEQ multiplex PCR, lists solely in-frame clones and lacks some. V and J calls and clone size come straight from that table; D and trimming were deduced from the DNA. Of under 500,000 clones detected, around 89% appear once; the ten largest clones hold roughly 4.3%. Concerning this clone itself: The sample contains more than one DNA sequence encoding this CDR3.

This chain joins TRBV9 and TRBJ1-1; possibly TRBD1 for D (5 bases). Sequences were obtained from peripheral blood. This receptor was taken from a woman in her twenties or thirties with acute or convalescent COVID-19. The CDR3 DNA reads as TGTGCCAGCAGCGTAGGTAGGGGCACTGAAGCTTTCTTT. This encodes CASSVGRGTEAFF.